This T cell receptor beta chain was obtained from a study of T cell repertoires in cytomegalovirus infection. As concerns this clonotype: Its target is unknown.

Using its own MiXCR run on the reads, TCRdb lists one record per CDR3 protein. The table lists roughly 920,000 distinct CDR3 sequences, 30% to 40% of them singletons. The ends lost 6 bases at V and 2 bases at J; junction bases unmatched: 7. The CDR3 runs 15 residues. CDR1 is MNHEY and CDR2 is SVGAGI in the germline V gene. Sequencing used cultured CD8+ T cells from PBMCs, obtained from culture after CMV antigen stimulation. The receptor was derived from a human donor in good health (CMV status not recorded). Some clones in this sample may be carry-over from other donors' samples. The genes are TRBV6-5 and TRBJ2-1; 7 bases are a match to TRBD1. CDR3 in DNA: TGTGCCAGCAGAGATCAGGGGGTACCCTACAATGAGCAGTTCTTC. Its protein is CASRDQGVPYNEQFF.